Following are 24 T cell receptor beta chains from one sample sequenced in a study of T cell changes during pregnancy in multiple sclerosis. Produced via immunoSEQ multiplex PCR; TCRdb's table is partial and in-frame only. The sample holds approximately 51,000 clones, 85% to 95% seen once. The sequencing used peripheral blood, collected in the second trimester of pregnancy. These receptors all stem from a female donor with multiple sclerosis, enrolled in a pregnancy study.

CDR3 DNA: TGTGCCAGCAGTGAACGGTTTCAGACCCAGTACTTC. As protein: CASSERFQTQYF. V usage is TRBV25-1 and J usage is TRBJ2-5, with D uncertain. CDR1 is MGHDK and CDR2 is SYGVNS in the germline V gene. The CDR3 is 12 amino acids. With 2 bases removed from V and 6 bases from J, the gap between germline ends came to 7 bases.

The rearrangement links TRBV5-6 to TRBJ2-7, with TRBD1 matching over 11 bases. The CDR3 length is 14 residues. Germline-derived CDR1 and CDR2 are SGHDT and YYEEEE. The V segment lost 2 bases and the J segment 7 bases; nucleotides outside the gene matches: 5. The CDR3 DNA reads TGTGCCAGCAGCTTTCTCGGGACAGGGGGAGAGCAGTACTTC. Its protein product is CASSFLGTGGEQYF.

The V gene is TRBV27, the J gene TRBJ2-1; 14 bases match TRBD2. CDR1 is MNHEY and CDR2 is SMNVEV in the germline V gene (reference sequence). Trimming took 3 bases from V and 3 from J; bases not matched to a gene: 1. The CDR3 totals 16 residues. CDR3 coding DNA: TGTGCCAGCAGTTTCGGGACTAGCGGGAGCTACAATGAGCAGTTCTTC. Its protein is CASSFGTSGSYNEQFF.

This chain links TRBV28 with TRBJ2-3, with D uncertain. CDR1 is MDHEN and CDR2 is SYDVKM in the germline V gene. V was clipped by 8 bases and J by 3 bases, with 12 bases between them. CDR3 length: 13 amino acids. CDR3 sequence: CASGYSSTDTQYF. The CDR3 DNA sequence: TGTGCCAGCGGATATTCTAGTACAGATACGCAGTATTTT.

This chain joins TRBV7-2 and TRBJ2-2; possibly TRBD2 for D (5 bases). CDR3 length equals 16 residues. Trimming took 6 bases from V and 0 from J, leaving 14 bases between them. Germline V gene lookup returns CDR1 SGHTA and CDR2 FQGNSA. CDR3 residues: CASRPSGNSNTGELFF. The CDR3 DNA follows: TGTGCCAGCAGACCCTCCGGGAATTCGAACACCGGGGAGCTGTTTTTT.

The chain recombines TRBV27 with TRBJ1-2; a possible D gene is TRBD1 (6 bases). Germline V gene data show CDR1 as MNHEY and CDR2 as SMNVEV (reference sequence). The CDR3 consists of 15 residues. V lost 6 bases, J lost 4 bases, and 18 bases lay in between. Here the CDR3 reads CASRPRTGRGYGYTF. In DNA, the CDR3 is TGTGCCAGCAGACCTCGTACAGGGCGAGGCTATGGCTACACCTTC.

The genes are TRBV11-2 and TRBJ1-2; D is possibly TRBD1 (6 bases). In germline, CDR1 is SGHAT, CDR2 FQNNGV. The ends were cut back, 5 bases at V and 3 bases at J, with 10 bases in the middle. The CDR3 spans 13 residues. CDR3 protein: CASSRGQDYGYTF. Written as DNA, the CDR3 is TGTGCCAGCAGCCGGGGACAAGACTATGGCTACACCTTC. Full variable domain (rest looked up from reference TRBV11-2 and TRBJ1-2): EAGVAQSPRYKIIEKRQSVAFWCNPISGHATLYWYQQILGQGPKLLIQFQNNGVVDDSQLPKDRFSAERLKGVDSTLKIQPAKLEDSAVYLCASSRGQDYGYTFGSGTRLTVV.

This rearrangement joins TRBV6-5 to TRBJ1-1; perhaps TRBD1 as D (5 bases). The CDR3 extends over 13 amino acids. Germline V gives CDR1 MNHEY, CDR2 SVGAGI. The V gene lost 2 bases and the J gene lost 5 bases, with 9 bases spanning the gap. CDR3 region: CASSYSPGTEAFF. In DNA, the CDR3 is TGTGCCAGCAGTTACAGTCCAGGGACTGAAGCTTTCTTT.

The rearrangement links TRBV7-2 to TRBJ2-7; 9 bases map to TRBD1. Germline V gene sequence: CDR1 SGHTA, CDR2 FQGNSA. This CDR3 has 14 amino acids. Unmatched junction bases numbered 3, after V lost 1 base and J lost 5 bases. The chain's CDR3 is CASSLGTGAHEQYF. CDR3 nucleotides: TGTGCCAGCAGCTTAGGGACAGGGGCCCACGAGCAGTACTTC.

The V call is TRBV19, the J call TRBJ2-2; TRBD1 aligns across 9 bases. Germline V gene data show CDR1 as LNHDA and CDR2 as SQIVND (reference sequence). J lost 7 bases, V lost 7 bases, and 16 bases had no gene match. This CDR3 has 17 residues. CDR3 DNA: TGTGCCAGTACCCCCCCCACAGTGGGACAGGGTCACGGGGAGCTGTTTTTT. Translation: CASTPPTVGQGHGELFF.

The chain couples TRBV6-6 to TRBJ2-2; TRBD2 matches 7 bases. This CDR3 is 13 amino acids long. CDR1 is MNHNY and CDR2 is SVGAGI in the germline V gene (reference sequence). V gave up 8 bases and J gave up 6 bases; unmatched junction bases: 6. The chain's CDR3 is CASPGREAGELFF. The CDR3 DNA follows: TGTGCCAGCCCAGGGAGGGAGGCCGGGGAGCTGTTTTTT.

J is TRBJ1-5 and V is TRBV27, with 7 bases aligning to TRBD1. The ends lost 4 bases at V and 6 bases at J; junction bases unmatched: 9. Germline CDR1 reads MNHEY; CDR2 reads SMNVEV (reference sequence). The CDR3 length is 15 residues. The DNA of the CDR3 is TGTGCCAGCAGTTCAGGGGGGCGCGAACGTCAGCCCCAGCATTTT. Residues: CASSSGGRERQPQHF.

V and J are TRBV30 and TRBJ2-7; the D gene is possibly TRBD1 (6 bases). The CDR3 loop spans 14 amino acids. Germline CDR1 and CDR2: GTSNPN and SVGIG (reference sequence). Trimming took 3 bases from V and 2 from J, leaving 14 bases between them. The CDR3: CAWSPYRDTYEQYF. CDR3 DNA sequence: TGTGCCTGGAGCCCGTACAGGGATACCTACGAGCAGTACTTC.

J is TRBJ1-2 and V is TRBV19; maybe TRBD1 (6 bases). CDR3 length equals 13 residues. V was trimmed by 6 bases and J by 6 bases, leaving 14 bases between them. Per the germline V gene, CDR1 is LNHDA and CDR2 is SQIVND (reference sequence). CDR3 protein: CASRRTGNHGYTF. DNA for the CDR3: TGTGCCAGTAGGAGAACAGGGAACCATGGCTACACCTTC.

This clone has only one observation. V is TRBV18 and J is TRBJ1-2; D perhaps matches TRBD1 (6 bases). The V and J ends lost 0 bases and 3 bases respectively, with 8 bases between them. Germline values: CDR1 KGHSH, CDR2 LQKENI. The CDR3 loop spans 14 amino acids. CDR3 protein: CASSPPDRDYGYTF. The CDR3, as DNA: TGTGCCAGCTCACCACCGGACAGAGACTATGGCTACACCTTC. Full variable domain (remainder filled in from reference TRBV18 and TRBJ1-2): NAGVMQNPRHLVRRRGQEARLRCSPMKGHSHVYWYRQLPEEGLKFMVYLQKENIIDESGMPKERFSAEFPKEGPSILRIQQVVRGDSAAYFCASSPPDRDYGYTFGSGTRLTVV.

V and J are TRBV5-4 and TRBJ2-1; 11 nucleotides match TRBD1. J lost 7 bases, V lost 6 bases, and 12 bases had no gene match. The CDR3 runs to 16 residues. In germline, CDR1 is SGHNT, CDR2 YYREEE (reference sequence). This chain's CDR3 is CASTLKRTGGRNEQFF. DNA of the CDR3: TGTGCCAGCACCTTAAAACGGACAGGGGGCCGGAATGAGCAGTTCTTC.

This sequence joins TRBV6-4 and TRBJ2-5, with a tentative D call TRBD1 (6 bases). V lost 4 bases and J lost 5, with 11 bases in between. Germline V gene lookup returns CDR1 MRHNA and CDR2 SNTAGT. There are 13 residues in the CDR3. CDR3 region: CASSAQRGETQYF. The CDR3 DNA reads as TGTGCCAGCAGTGCCCAAAGGGGGGAGACCCAGTACTTC.

This clone was counted a single time. The V gene is TRBV4-3, the J gene TRBJ2-5, with TRBD2 identical over 11 bases. Germline lookup yields CDR1 LGHNA and CDR2 YSLEER. V lost 4 bases and J lost 5; bases outside the gene matches: 9. The CDR3 runs 16 residues. The CDR3 DNA reads TGCGCCAGCAGCCGAGGGACTAGCGGAGGTGGGGAGACCCAGTACTTC. Encoded protein: CASSRGTSGGGETQYF.

This clone was observed once. The rearrangement uses TRBV27 and TRBJ1-2; the D gene is possibly TRBD1 (5 bases). Germline V CDR1 and CDR2: MNHEY, SMNVEV (reference sequence). The CDR3 has 13 residues. Trimming removed 2 bases at V and 8 bases at J, with 12 bases between. CDR3 DNA: TGTGCCAGCAGTTTAAAAGGGGCGGGGGGCTACACCTTC. Its translation: CASSLKGAGGYTF.

This rearrangement joins TRBV5-6 to TRBJ1-1, with no clear D. CDR1 and CDR2 from the germline V gene are SGHDT and YYEEEE. With 4 bases removed from V and 9 bases from J, the gap between germline ends came to 13 bases. The CDR3 runs 12 residues. The CDR3 spells CASSRVEGQAFF. CDR3 nucleotide sequence: TGTGCCAGCAGCCGAGTTGAGGGCCAAGCTTTCTTT.

The chain couples TRBV27 to TRBJ2-7, with 9 bases that match TRBD2. Germline V gives CDR1 MNHEY, CDR2 SMNVEV (reference sequence). There are 15 residues in the CDR3. Unmatched junction bases numbered 6, after V lost 2 bases and J lost 4 bases. This chain's CDR3 is CASSLNSGSRYEQYF. The CDR3 bases are TGTGCCAGCAGTTTAAATAGCGGGAGCAGGTACGAGCAGTACTTC.

The rearrangement joins TRBV7-2 to TRBJ1-4; D may be TRBD1 (5 bases). There are 16 residues in the CDR3. CDR1 and CDR2 from the germline V gene are SGHTA and FQGNSA. V was pared by 3 bases and J by 0 bases, with 11 bases between. The chain's CDR3 is CASSFSGTATNEKLFF. In DNA form, the CDR3 reads TGTGCCAGCAGCTTTAGCGGGACTGCAACTAATGAAAAACTGTTTTTT.

This clone has just one count. The chain combines TRBV5-1 with TRBJ2-5; TRBD1 might be the D (5 bases). The V and J ends lost 4 bases and 2 bases respectively, with 15 bases between them. Per the germline V gene, CDR1 is SGHRS and CDR2 is YFSETQ. This CDR3 has 15 amino acids. CDR3 sequence: CASSLVGHQQETQYF. CDR3 sequence (DNA): TGCGCCAGCAGCCTCGTTGGACACCAACAAGAGACCCAGTACTTC.

The gene calls are TRBV28 and TRBJ2-7, with 8 bases matching TRBD1. The CDR3 extends over 15 amino acids. The V gene end was trimmed by 4 bases and the J gene end by 2 bases; junction bases not matched to a gene: 7. Germline CDR1 and CDR2: MDHEN and SYDVKM. In DNA form, the CDR3 reads TGTGCCAGCAGTTCCTCCGGGACAGGCACCTACGAGCAGTACTTC. Translated, it gives CASSSSGTGTYEQYF.